Only a few counts were recorded for the clone carrying this T cell receptor beta chain. Its antigen is not known. These data come from a study of T cells in Graves' hyperthyroidism and ophthalmopathy. Findings and caveats of the study: In blood, most of the thyroid clonotypes expanded above 0.001 were also present.

CDR1 is ENHRY and CDR2 is SYGVKD in the germline V gene. This CDR3 comprises 15 residues. Trimming took 0 bases from V and 5 from J; bases not matched to a gene: 3. The investigators amplified TCR beta CDR3 regions from RNA transcripts. A first-round RT-PCR of the TCR CDR3 used the HTBI primer set. In TCRdb, the multiplex PCR reads were re-called with MiXCR into one record per CDR3 protein. The table records 650,000 to 800,000 distinct CDR3 sequences, about 45% of them present only once. This TCR derives from an adult man with Graves' disease, either hyperthyroidism or ophthalmopathy (not recorded which). The genes are TRBV10-3 and TRBJ2-5; 10 bases are shared with TRBD1. The sequenced material came from peripheral blood or thyroid tissue (not recorded which). CDR3 loop: CAISESKGQGETQYF. The CDR3 bases are TGTGCCATCAGTGAGTCGAAGGGACAGGGGGAGACCCAGTACTTC.